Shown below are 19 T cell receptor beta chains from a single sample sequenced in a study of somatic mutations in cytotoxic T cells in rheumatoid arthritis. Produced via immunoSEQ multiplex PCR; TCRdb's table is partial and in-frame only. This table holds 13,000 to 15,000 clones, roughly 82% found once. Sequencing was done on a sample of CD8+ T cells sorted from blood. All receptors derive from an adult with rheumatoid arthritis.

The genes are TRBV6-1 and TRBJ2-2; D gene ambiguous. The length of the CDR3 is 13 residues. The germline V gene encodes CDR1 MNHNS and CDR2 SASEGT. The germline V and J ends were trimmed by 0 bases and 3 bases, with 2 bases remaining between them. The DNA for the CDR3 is TGTGCCAGCAGTGAAGCGGACACCGGGGAGCTGTTTTTT. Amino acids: CASSEADTGELFF.

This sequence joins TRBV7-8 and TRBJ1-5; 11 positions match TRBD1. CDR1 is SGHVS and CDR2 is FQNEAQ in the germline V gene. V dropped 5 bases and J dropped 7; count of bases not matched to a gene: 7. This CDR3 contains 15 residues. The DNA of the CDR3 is TGTGCCAGCAGCCCAGGGACAGGGGGGCGGCAGCCCCAGCATTTT. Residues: CASSPGTGGRQPQHF.

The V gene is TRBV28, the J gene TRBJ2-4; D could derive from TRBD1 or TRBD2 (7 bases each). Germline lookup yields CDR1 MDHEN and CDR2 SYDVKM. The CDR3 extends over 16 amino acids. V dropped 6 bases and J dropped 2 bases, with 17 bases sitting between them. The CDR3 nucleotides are TGTGCCAGCAGCAGGGGGGGCGGGATAACCAAAAACATTCAGTACTTC. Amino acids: CASSRGGGITKNIQYF.

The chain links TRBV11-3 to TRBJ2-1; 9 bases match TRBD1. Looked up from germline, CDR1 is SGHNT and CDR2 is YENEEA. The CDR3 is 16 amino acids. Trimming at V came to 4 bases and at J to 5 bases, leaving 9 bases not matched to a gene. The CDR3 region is CASSSQDRGGDNEQFF. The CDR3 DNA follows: TGTGCCAGCAGCTCCCAGGACAGGGGTGGGGACAATGAGCAGTTCTTC.

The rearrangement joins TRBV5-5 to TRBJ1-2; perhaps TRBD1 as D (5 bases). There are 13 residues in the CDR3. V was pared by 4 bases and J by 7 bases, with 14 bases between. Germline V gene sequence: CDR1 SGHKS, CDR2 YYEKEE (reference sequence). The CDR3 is CASSPGTVFGYTF. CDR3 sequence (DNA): TGTGCCAGCAGCCCGGGGACTGTCTTTGGCTACACCTTC.

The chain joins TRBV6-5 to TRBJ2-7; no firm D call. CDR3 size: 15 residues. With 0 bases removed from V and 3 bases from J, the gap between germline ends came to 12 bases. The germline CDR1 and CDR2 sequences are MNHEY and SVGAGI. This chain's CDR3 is CASSYSSLGNYEQYF. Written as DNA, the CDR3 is TGTGCCAGCAGTTACTCGTCGTTGGGAAACTACGAGCAGTACTTC.

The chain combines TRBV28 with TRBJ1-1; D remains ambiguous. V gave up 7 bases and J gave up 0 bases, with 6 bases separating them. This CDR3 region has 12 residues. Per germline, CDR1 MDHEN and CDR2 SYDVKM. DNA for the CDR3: TGTGCCAGCACGTTGGTGAACACTGAAGCTTTCTTT. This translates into CASTLVNTEAFF.

The CDR3 DNA sequence: TGTGCCATCAGTGACGGCCATAGGGACACCGGGGAGCTGTTTTTT. Protein sequence: CAISDGHRDTGELFF. The gene calls are TRBV10-3 and TRBJ2-2; D is unresolved. Germline V gives CDR1 ENHRY, CDR2 SYGVKD. The CDR3 totals 15 residues. V dropped 3 bases and J dropped 3 bases, with 11 bases sitting between them.

The CDR3 protein is CASSIYGTGELFF. In DNA form, the CDR3 reads TGTGCCAGCAGCATATATGGTACCGGGGAGCTGTTTTTT. The V and J genes are TRBV7-6 and TRBJ2-2; no clear D. This CDR3 region has 13 residues. The germline V gene encodes CDR1 SGHVS and CDR2 FNYEAQ. V was cut by 5 bases and J by 5 bases, with 9 bases left in between.

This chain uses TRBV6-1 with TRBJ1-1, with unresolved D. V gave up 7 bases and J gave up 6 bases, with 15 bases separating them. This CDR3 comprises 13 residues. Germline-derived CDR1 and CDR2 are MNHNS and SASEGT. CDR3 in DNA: TGTGCCAGCAAGGAGGGAGGGCCGTCTGAAGCTTTCTTT. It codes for CASKEGGPSEAFF.

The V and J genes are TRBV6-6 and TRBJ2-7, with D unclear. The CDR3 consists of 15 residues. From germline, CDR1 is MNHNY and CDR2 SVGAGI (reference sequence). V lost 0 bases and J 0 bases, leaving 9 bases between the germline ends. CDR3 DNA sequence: TGTGCCAGCAGTTACTCCCCTAGGAGCTCCTACGAGCAGTACTTC. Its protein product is CASSYSPRSSYEQYF.

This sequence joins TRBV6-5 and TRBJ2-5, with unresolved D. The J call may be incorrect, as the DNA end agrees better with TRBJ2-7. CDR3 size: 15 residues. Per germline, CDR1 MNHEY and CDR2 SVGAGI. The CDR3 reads CASSYSQASSYEQYF. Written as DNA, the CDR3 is TGTGCCAGCAGTTACTCCCAGGCAAGCTCCTACGAGCAGTACTTC.

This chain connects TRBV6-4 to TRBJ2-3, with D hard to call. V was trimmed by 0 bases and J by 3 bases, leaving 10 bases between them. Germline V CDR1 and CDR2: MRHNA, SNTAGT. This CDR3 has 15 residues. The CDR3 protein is CASSDSWDPTDTQYF. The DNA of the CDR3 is TGTGCCAGCAGTGACTCGTGGGATCCGACAGATACGCAGTATTTT.

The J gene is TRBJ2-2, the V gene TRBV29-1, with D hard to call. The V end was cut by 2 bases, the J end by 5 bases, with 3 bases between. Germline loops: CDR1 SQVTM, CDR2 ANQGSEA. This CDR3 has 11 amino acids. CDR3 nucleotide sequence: TGCAGCGTTGAAAGGACCGGGGAGCTGTTTTTT. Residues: CSVERTGELFF.

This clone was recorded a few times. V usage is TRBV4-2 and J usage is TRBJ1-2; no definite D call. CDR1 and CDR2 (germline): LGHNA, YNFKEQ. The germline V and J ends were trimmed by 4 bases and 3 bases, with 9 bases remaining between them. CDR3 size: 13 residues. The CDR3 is CASSPTPDYGYTF. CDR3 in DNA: TGTGCCAGCAGCCCCACTCCAGACTATGGCTACACCTTC.

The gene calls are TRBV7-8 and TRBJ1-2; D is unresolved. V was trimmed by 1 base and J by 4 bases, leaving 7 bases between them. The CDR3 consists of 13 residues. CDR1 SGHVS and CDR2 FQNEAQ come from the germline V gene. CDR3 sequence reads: CASSLGEAYGYTF. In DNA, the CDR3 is TGTGCCAGCAGCTTAGGTGAAGCCTATGGCTACACCTTC.

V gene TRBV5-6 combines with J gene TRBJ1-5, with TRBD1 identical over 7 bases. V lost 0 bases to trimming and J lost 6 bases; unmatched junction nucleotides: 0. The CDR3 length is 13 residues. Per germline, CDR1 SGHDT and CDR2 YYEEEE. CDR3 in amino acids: CASSLGTGQPQHF. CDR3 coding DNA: TGTGCCAGCAGCTTGGGGACAGGTCAGCCCCAGCATTTT.

CDR3 sequence reads: CASSQGDRGWDEQFF. In nucleotides, the CDR3 is TGCGCCAGCAGCCAAGGGGACAGGGGTTGGGATGAGCAGTTCTTC. J is TRBJ2-1 and V is TRBV4-1; TRBD1 matches 10 bases. The length of the CDR3 is 15 residues. J gave up 8 bases and V 1 base, and 5 bases lay outside the gene matches. Germline CDR1 and CDR2: MGHRA and YSYEKL.

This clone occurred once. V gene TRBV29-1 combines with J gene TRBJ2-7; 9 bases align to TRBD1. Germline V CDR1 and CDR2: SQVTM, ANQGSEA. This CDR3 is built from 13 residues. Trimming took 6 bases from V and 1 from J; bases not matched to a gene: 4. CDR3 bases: TGCAGCGTAGTAGGACAGGGGTCCTACGAGCAGTACTTC. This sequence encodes CSVVGQGSYEQYF.